Each of the 24 T cell receptor beta chains below was sequenced from the same sample in a study of neurological immune-mediated disorders. A single record per CDR3 protein comes from TCRdb applying MiXCR to the 5' RACE reads. The sample carries tens of thousands of distinct CDR3 sequences, 2% to 2.5% recorded once. The sample was PBMCs. The source of these receptors is a man aged 45 to 65 with multiple sclerosis.

Many counts were recorded for this clonotype. The chain combines TRBV7-2 with TRBJ1-5; 9 bases match TRBD1. CDR3 length: 15 amino acids. Germline CDR1 and CDR2: SGHTA and FQGNSA. V lost 1 base, J lost 7 bases, and 5 bases stayed unmatched. The chain's CDR3 is CASSLVGGQGQPQHF. The CDR3 DNA follows: TGTGCCAGCAGCTTAGTCGGGGGACAGGGCCAGCCCCAGCATTTT.

This clonotype was picked up many times. The V and J genes are TRBV24-1 and TRBJ2-2; no reliable D call. The CDR3 contains 11 residues. Germline V CDR1 and CDR2: KGHDR, SFDVKD. Trimming left V 6 bases short and J 6 bases short, with 4 bases between. The CDR3 loop reads CATSQSGELFF. The CDR3 DNA sequence: TGTGCCACCAGTCAATCCGGGGAGCTGTTTTTT.

There are many counts of this clonotype. This chain uses TRBV5-1 with TRBJ2-3; D possibly corresponds to TRBD2 (5 bases). Germline V lookup: CDR1 SGHRS, CDR2 YFSETQ. V was cut by 5 bases and J by 2 bases, with 9 bases left in between. This CDR3 is built from 13 residues. CDR3 DNA: TGCGCCAGCAGGTTCGGGGACACAGATACGCAGTATTTT. Amino acids: CASRFGDTDTQYF.

Many counts were recorded for this clonotype. The J gene is TRBJ2-5, the V gene TRBV5-6, with D possibly being TRBD2 (6 bases). The CDR3 sequence is 14 residues long. Trimming cost V 5 bases and J 2 bases, with 13 bases left between them. The germline gives CDR1 SGHDT, CDR2 YYEEEE. DNA of the CDR3: TGTGCCAGCAGATTACTGAGCGGGCAAGAGACCCAGTACTTC. It is translated as CASRLLSGQETQYF.

This clonotype was found many times. The chain joins TRBV7-9 to TRBJ2-7, with TRBD1 identical over 8 bases. Germline V gene sequence: CDR1 SEHNR, CDR2 FQNEAQ (reference sequence). With 3 bases clipped from V and 3 bases from J, the junction kept 7 bases outside the gene matches. CDR3 length: 15 residues. CDR3 in amino acids: CASSLAGQGFYEQYF. CDR3 coding DNA: TGTGCCAGCAGCTTGGCAGGACAGGGATTCTACGAGCAGTACTTC.

This clonotype was observed a handful of times. This chain links TRBV4-3 with TRBJ2-3, with 7 bases that match TRBD2. The V gene end was trimmed by 0 bases and the J gene end by 4 bases; junction bases not matched to a gene: 4. Germline V CDR1 and CDR2: LGHNA, YSLEER. The CDR3 consists of 15 residues. CDR3 coding DNA: TGCGCCAGCAGCCAAGACGGGGGGATAGCAGATACGCAGTATTTT. Encoded protein: CASSQDGGIADTQYF.

This clonotype was detected many times. V gene TRBV20-1 combines with J gene TRBJ1-2; no firm D call. V was shortened by 3 bases and J by 3 bases, with 14 bases between the two germline ends. The CDR3 loop spans 14 amino acids. Germline V gene sequence: CDR1 DFQATT, CDR2 SNEGSKA (reference sequence). The CDR3 nucleotides read TGCAGTGCTAGCGTTGGGCCGGCTCACTATGGCTACACCTTC. Its protein is CSASVGPAHYGYTF.

This clonotype was observed many times. The rearrangement uses TRBV9 and TRBJ2-1, with D possibly TRBD2 on 6 matching bases. This CDR3 region has 15 residues. Trimming shortened V by 1 base and J by 8 bases, and 16 bases separated the two germline ends. The V gene's germline CDR1 is SGDLS and CDR2 YYNGEE. CDR3 nucleotide sequence: TGTGCCAGCAGCGTACGCGGGGACCTACACCATGAGCAGTTCTTC. This encodes CASSVRGDLHHEQFF. Full variable domain (outside the CDR3, taken from reference TRBV9 and TRBJ2-1): DSGVTQTPKHLITATGQRVTLRCSPRSGDLSVYWYQQSLDQGLQFLIQYYNGEERAKGNILERFSAQQFPDLHSELNLSSLELGDSALYFCASSVRGDLHHEQFFGPGTRLTVL.

This clonotype was observed many times. The V call is TRBV11-1, the J call TRBJ1-2; D might be TRBD1 (6 bases). This CDR3 has 13 residues. Germline values: CDR1 SGHAT, CDR2 FQDESV (reference sequence). The V end lost 5 bases, the J end lost 6 bases, and 13 bases lay between the germline ends. CDR3: CASSEGGIHGYTF. The CDR3 region has the DNA TGTGCCAGCAGCGAAGGGGGGATACATGGCTACACCTTC.

This clonotype was seen a few times. This chain joins TRBV11-3 and TRBJ1-1; D is ambiguous. Trimming removed 1 base from V and 1 base from J, with 10 bases in between. The CDR3 runs to 15 residues. Germline V lookup: CDR1 SGHNT, CDR2 YENEEA. The CDR3, as DNA: TGTGCCAGCAGCTTAGGGTCGGTAAAGAACACTGAAGCTTTCTTT. Translated: CASSLGSVKNTEAFF. The full variable domain, completed using reference TRBV11-3 and TRBJ1-1, is EAGVVQSPRYKIIEKKQPVAFWCNPISGHNTLYWYLQNLGQGPELLIRYENEEAVDDSQLPKDRFSAERLKGVDSTLKIQPAELGDSAVYLCASSLGSVKNTEAFFGQGTRLTVV.

A few counts support this clonotype. The junction shows a germline mismatch at one end, possibly a read error. CDR3 protein: CASRGTRDRGSGAKVLTF. CDR3 in DNA: TGTGCCAGCAGGGGGACTCGGGACAGGGGGTCTGGGGCCAAAGTCCTGACTTTC. The V gene is TRBV2, the J gene TRBJ2-6, with TRBD1 matching over 11 bases. This CDR3 comprises 18 residues. Germline V gene lookup returns CDR1 SNHLY and CDR2 FYNNEI.

The chain recombines TRBV10-1 with TRBJ2-3; 10 bases align to TRBD2. CDR3 length: 15 residues. Germline CDR1 WNHNN, CDR2 SYGVQD (reference sequence). V lost 5 bases, J lost 5 bases, and 7 bases stayed unmatched. Written as DNA, the CDR3 is TGCGCCAGCAGTTTAAGCGGGGGGGCTAGAGATACGCAGTATTTT. Its translation: CASSLSGGARDTQYF.

This clonotype was seen ten or more times. This rearrangement joins TRBV25-1 to TRBJ2-3; tentatively, D is TRBD2 (5 bases). Trimming stripped 0 bases from V and 7 bases from J, with 8 bases between. The CDR3 is 13 residues long. In germline, CDR1 is MGHDK, CDR2 SYGVNS. The CDR3 nucleotides are TGTGCCAGCAGTGAATACGGGGTATATACGCAGTATTTT. It specifies CASSEYGVYTQYF. The variable domain in full, completed from reference TRBV25-1 and TRBJ2-3, reads EADIYQTPRYLVIGTGKKITLECSQTMGHDKMYWYQQDPGMELHLIHYSYGVNSTEKGDLSSESTVSRIRTEHFPLTLESARPSHTSQYLCASSEYGVYTQYFGPGTRLTVL.

This clonotype showed up many times. The chain links TRBV10-3 to TRBJ2-1; 8 bases map to TRBD2. Trimming took 3 bases from V and 5 from J; bases not matched to a gene: 6. CDR1 is ENHRY and CDR2 is SYGVKD in the germline V gene. The CDR3 runs to 15 residues. CDR3 region: CAISDGAGGHNEQFF. The CDR3 DNA sequence: TGTGCCATCAGTGATGGGGCGGGGGGCCACAATGAGCAGTTCTTC.

The CDR3 DNA is TGTGCCACCAGCAGAGATAACACACGGAGCTCTGGAAACACCATATATTTT. This encodes CATSRDNTRSSGNTIYF. V gene TRBV15 combines with J gene TRBJ1-3; D unresolved. V dropped 0 bases and J dropped 0 bases, with 12 bases sitting between them. The CDR3 contains 17 residues. Germline V CDR1 and CDR2: LNHNV, YYDKDF (reference sequence).

This clonotype ranks as medium-sized (0.01 to 0.1%). At one of its ends the junction is not consistent with the germline gene, which may arise from a read error. V gene TRBV7-7 combines with J gene TRBJ2-7; 10 bases align to TRBD2. Germline CDR1 is SSHAT and CDR2 is FNYEAQ (reference sequence). The CDR3 extends over 14 amino acids. CDR3 residues: CASSPGTSVYEQYF. The CDR3 DNA reads TGTGCTAGCAGCCCCGGGACTAGCGTGTACGAGCAGTACTTC.

About this clonotype: A single base separates this from a much larger clone, so it may be a read error. The rearrangement joins TRBV20-1 to TRBJ2-7; tentative D call: TRBD2 (5 bases). V was shortened by 5 bases and J by 1 base, with 9 bases between the two germline ends. Germline CDR1 is DFQATT and CDR2 is SNEGSKA (reference sequence). The CDR3 covers 12 residues. CDR3 bases: TGCAGTGCTCCGGGAAAGTCCTACGAGCAGTACTTC. Translated: CSAPGKSYEQYF.

This clonotype appeared many times. DNA for the CDR3: TGTGCCAGCAGCAAAGGGGGGGAGGCTGGCAATGAGCAGTTCTTC. Protein sequence: CASSKGGEAGNEQFF. The V and J genes are TRBV21-1 and TRBJ2-1; the table's D call, TRBD2, was not checked against the DNA. TRBV21-1 corresponds to a pseudogene. The CDR3 is 15 residues long.

There are many counts of this clonotype. This chain links TRBV5-1 with TRBJ1-2, with a tentative D call TRBD1 (6 bases). Germline CDR1 is SGHRS and CDR2 is YFSETQ. This CDR3 is built from 15 residues. The V end was cut by 4 bases, the J end by 4 bases, with 17 bases between. CDR3 loop: CASSTDGTRGYGYTF. CDR3 sequence (DNA): TGCGCCAGCAGCACGGACGGGACCAGGGGCTATGGCTACACCTTC.

The rearrangement links TRBV7-9 to TRBJ2-7; D not resolved. Trimming left V 1 base short and J 2 bases short, with 12 bases between. CDR1 is SEHNR, CDR2 FQNEAQ, per germline (reference sequence). This CDR3 region has 15 residues. The chain's CDR3 is CASSLDASTTYEQYF. The CDR3 DNA follows: TGTGCCAGCAGCTTAGACGCCAGTACTACCTACGAGCAGTACTTC.

This clonotype was seen at least ten times. The CDR3 reads CASSLPVTSGDNYNEQFF. The CDR3 bases are TGCGCCAGCAGCTTGCCTGTGACTAGCGGGGACAACTACAATGAGCAGTTCTTC. The chain uses TRBV5-1 and TRBJ2-1; 11 bases agree with TRBD2. The V segment lost 1 base and the J segment 3 bases; nucleotides outside the gene matches: 9. Per germline, CDR1 SGHRS and CDR2 YFSETQ. This CDR3 is built from 18 residues.

This clonotype was recorded many times. This chain uses TRBV12-3 or TRBV12-4 with TRBJ2-1, with TRBD2 matching over 8 bases. The CDR3 loop spans 15 amino acids. J was trimmed by 6 bases and V by 5 bases; bases with no gene match: 9. The CDR3 region is CASSDGGGRVNEQFF. CDR3 nucleotide sequence: TGTGCCAGCAGTGACGGGGGGGGTAGGGTCAATGAGCAGTTCTTC.

This clonotype was recorded at least ten times. The chain combines TRBV5-1 with TRBJ2-7, with TRBD2 matching over 8 bases. V dropped 4 bases and J dropped 3; count of bases not matched to a gene: 3. Germline loops: CDR1 SGHRS, CDR2 YFSETQ. The CDR3 runs to 13 residues. The CDR3 DNA reads TGCGCCAGCAGCGCACTAGCGGACTACGAGCAGTACTTC. Amino acid sequence: CASSALADYEQYF.

This clonotype appeared many times. Sequence at one end of the junction differs from germline and may be a read error. The chain is built from TRBV9 and TRBJ1-5, with TRBD1 matching over 7 bases. The CDR3 has 14 residues. Germline lookup yields CDR1 SGDLS and CDR2 YYNGEE. This CDR3 reads CASSVEGADQPQNF. CDR3 sequence (DNA): TGTGCCAGCAGCGTAGAGGGGGCCGATCAGCCCCAGAATTTT.